Included here is one T cell receptor (beta chain) sequence, with context. The antigen this receptor binds is unknown. Qualities for individual bases were not recorded, and no much larger clone is one base off. This sample stems from a study of beta chain features in type 1 diabetes (dated by TCRdb to between 2017 and 2018). At the level of the whole study: Patients and healthy donors did not differ in mean age, gender distribution, total cell number or subset yield. Across all samples, almost 110 million sorted cells were examined, and cell number per subset correlated strongly with RNA yield. In the study, TCRB repertoires of sorted circulating CD4+ T cell subsets from recently diagnosed type 1 diabetes patients were compared with those of matched healthy donors. Regulatory and stem cell-like memory subsets were isolated from only 8 patients and about 8 healthy donors, whereas naive and central memory subsets came from all 30 or so donors. Points the paper makes about the study in general: Patients with type 1 diabetes made fewer insertions and deleted more nucleotides at VDJ recombination sites, implying thymic rearrangement abnormalities. A moderate but significant shortening of TCRB CDR3 length was observed in type 1 diabetes patients in all four CD4+ subsets. Sequencing cDNA rather than genomic DNA could over-represent highly expressing activated cells, although activation and CD3 levels did not differ between groups. Naive, central memory and regulatory TCRB repertoires appeared more similar among patients than among healthy donors. PCR may preferentially amplify shorter templates, but because patient and control samples were amplified and corrected together, any resulting skew would affect both groups equally. HLA sub-analyses involved small numbers of individuals, so any influence of HLA type on TCRB rearrangement remained unresolved.

From the cysteine through the phenylalanine, the CDR3 covers 16 amino acids. The read is trimmed to its CDR3 DNA, 48 bases read in frame from base 1. Trimming removed 0 bases from V and 2 bases from J, leaving 13 bases between the germline ends. CDR1 and CDR2 were assigned from the germline V gene (reference sequence) as MNHNY and SVGAGI. Each donor gave one peripheral blood draw, averaging approximately 0.12 L, which was collected into heparinised tubes. Using a panel that included CD45RO, CCR7, CD25, CD127, CD95 and CD27, naive, central memory, regulatory and stem cell-like memory CD4+ T cells were sorted on a BD FACSAria II. Every sorted population had a purity above 95%. PBMCs were separated immediately by Lymphoprep density gradient centrifugation and were stained directly, without being cultured. Samples were stained and sorted in pairs, with one healthy donor and one patient per experiment, so that batch effects were minimized.

The High Capacity cDNA Reverse Transcription Kit was used to reverse transcribe all of the isolated RNA, meaning that expressed TCRB transcripts were what got sequenced. Deep immunoSEQ sequencing was applied to naive, central memory and regulatory T cell samples, giving an average of approximately 3.8 million total reads per sample. After sorted cells were lysed in RLT buffer, RNA was extracted with DNase-treated RNeasy Micro or Mini kits, with the choice depending on cell number. To prevent cross-contamination, each cell subset was processed individually, whereas patient and healthy donor samples were processed jointly. The immunoSEQ multiplex PCR was used to amplify TCRB sequences from cDNA, generating 87-bp fragments that spanned the CDR3 region. Sequencing of the amplicons was done on the Illumina HiSeq platform. The authors processed their data as follows. PCR bias was computationally corrected using synthetic template baselines, reads within Hamming distance 2 were collapsed, and singletons that could not be merged were discarded. Reads were aligned against IMGT to assign V, D and J genes, CDR3 length and insertions or deletions at six rearrangement sites. Within each subset, clonotype counts were normalized to sorted cell number, and only after that were true diversity and Gini coefficients computed with the tcR R package. The overlap coefficient, calculated on TCRB nucleotide sequences, was used to quantify repertoire sharing. As a proxy for the pre-selection repertoire, out-of-frame TCRB sequences from naive cells were analyzed. TCRdb holds this immuneACCESS table with in-frame rearrangements only. Some clones are missing; in checked studies, unresolved V genes explain under half, and the rest has no known cause. V and J calls and clone size are given by that table; D and trimming were obtained from the DNA. The sample yields hundreds of thousands of clones; over 12% were counted once. The top ten hold approximately 0.039% of the sample.

Sequencing was carried out using naive CD4+ T cells from blood. The sample's cell subset or site label, decoded: true naive CD4+ T cells. The TCR was taken from a young man with type 1 diabetes. Recombination connected TRBV6-6 to TRBJ1-2, with no D gene named confidently. DNA sequence: TGTGCCAGCAGTTACTCGAATCCTGGCCGAAACTATGGCTACACCTTC. Its protein product is CASSYSNPGRNYGYTF.